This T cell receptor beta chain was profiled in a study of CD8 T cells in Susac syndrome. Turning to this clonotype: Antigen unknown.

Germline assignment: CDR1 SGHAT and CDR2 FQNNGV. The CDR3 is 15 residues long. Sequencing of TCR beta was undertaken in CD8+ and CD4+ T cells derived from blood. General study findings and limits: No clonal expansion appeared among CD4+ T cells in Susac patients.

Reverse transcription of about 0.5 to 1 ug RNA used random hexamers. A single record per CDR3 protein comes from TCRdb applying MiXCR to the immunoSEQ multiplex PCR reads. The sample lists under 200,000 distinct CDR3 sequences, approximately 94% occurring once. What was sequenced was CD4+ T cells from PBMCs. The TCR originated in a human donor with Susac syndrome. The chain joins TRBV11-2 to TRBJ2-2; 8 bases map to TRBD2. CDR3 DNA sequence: TGTGCTGGGGAAGCGGAGCGGGGGTACACCGGGGAGCTGTTTTTT. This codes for CAGEAERGYTGELFF.